This T cell receptor beta chain is from a study of blood T cell repertoires in COVID-19. Overall study: The cDNA or gDNA used as material had been derived from T cells, B-cell-depleted T cells, or PBMCs.

Authors' methods: For nucleated cells, counts were estimated from reference gene primer amplification. Measured with immunoSEQ multiplex PCR; TCRdb has only the in-frame clones, and not every one. V and J calls and clone size are given by that table; D and trimming were obtained from the DNA. This sample yields 150,000 to 200,000 clones, of which 80% to 90% are seen a single time; under 9.5% belongs to the top ten. The TCR sequence derives from a man aged 50-59 years with active or convalescent COVID-19. Sequenced: peripheral blood.

The CDR3 spells CASRFSPDTQYF. CDR3 nucleotide sequence: TGTGCAAGTCGCTTTAGCCCAGATACGCAGTATTTT. The chain links TRBV12-2 to TRBJ2-3; the table's D call, TRBD2, has no DNA check behind it. TRBV12-2 is recorded as a pseudogene. CDR3 length: 12 residues.